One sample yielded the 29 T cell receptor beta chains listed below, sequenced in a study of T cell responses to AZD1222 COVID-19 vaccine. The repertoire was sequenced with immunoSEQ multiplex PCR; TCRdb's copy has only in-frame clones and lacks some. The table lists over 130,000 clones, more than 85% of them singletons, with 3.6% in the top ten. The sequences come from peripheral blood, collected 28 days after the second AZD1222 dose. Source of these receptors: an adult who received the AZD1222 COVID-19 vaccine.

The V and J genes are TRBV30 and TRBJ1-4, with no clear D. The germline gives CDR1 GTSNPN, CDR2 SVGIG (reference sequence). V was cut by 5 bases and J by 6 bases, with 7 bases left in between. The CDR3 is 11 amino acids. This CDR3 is CAWGTHEKLFF. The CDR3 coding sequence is TGTGCCTGGGGTACGCATGAAAAACTGTTTTTT.

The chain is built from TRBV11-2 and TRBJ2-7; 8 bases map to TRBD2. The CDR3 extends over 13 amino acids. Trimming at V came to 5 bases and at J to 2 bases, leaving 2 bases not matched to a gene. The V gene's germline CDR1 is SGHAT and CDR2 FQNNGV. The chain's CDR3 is CASSKGLAYEQYF. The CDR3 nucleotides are TGTGCCAGCAGCAAGGGACTAGCCTACGAGCAGTACTTC.

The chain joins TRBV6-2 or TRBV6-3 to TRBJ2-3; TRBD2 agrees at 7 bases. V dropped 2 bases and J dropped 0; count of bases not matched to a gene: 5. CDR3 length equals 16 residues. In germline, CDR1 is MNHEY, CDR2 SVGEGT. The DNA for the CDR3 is TGTGCCAGCAGTTACCTGGCGGGAGACAGCACAGATACGCAGTATTTT. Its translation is CASSYLAGDSTDTQYF.

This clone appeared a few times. The CDR3, as DNA: TGTGCCAGCAGCTTGGATTGGGCGGGAGTTGGGTACGAGCAGTACTTC. It is translated as CASSLDWAGVGYEQYF. This rearrangement joins TRBV5-4 to TRBJ2-7; 7 nucleotides line up with TRBD2. This CDR3 comprises 16 residues. The germline V gene encodes CDR1 SGHNT and CDR2 YYREEE (reference sequence). After removal of 0 bases from V and 4 bases from J, the junction contained 10 bases not matched to a gene.

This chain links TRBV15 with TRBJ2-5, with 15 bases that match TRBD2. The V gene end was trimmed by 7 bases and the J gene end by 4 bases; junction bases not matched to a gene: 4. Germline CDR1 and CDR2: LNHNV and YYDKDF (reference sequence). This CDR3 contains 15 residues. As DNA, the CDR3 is TGTGCCACCAAGGGACTAGCGGGAGGTGGAGAGACCCAGTACTTC. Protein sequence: CATKGLAGGGETQYF.

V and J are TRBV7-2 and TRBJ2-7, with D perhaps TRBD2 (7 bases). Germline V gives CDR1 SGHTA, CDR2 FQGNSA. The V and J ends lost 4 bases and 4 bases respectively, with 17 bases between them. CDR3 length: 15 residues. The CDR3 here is CASSSSSGGPYEQYF. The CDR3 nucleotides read TGTGCCAGCAGCTCATCATCGGGGGGCCCATACGAGCAGTACTTC.

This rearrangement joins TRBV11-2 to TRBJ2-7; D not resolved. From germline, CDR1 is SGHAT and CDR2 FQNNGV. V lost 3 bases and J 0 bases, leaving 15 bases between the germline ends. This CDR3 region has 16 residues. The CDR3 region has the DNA TGTGCCAGCAGCTTCGGTGTGGTACTGAACTCCTACGAGCAGTACTTC. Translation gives CASSFGVVLNSYEQYF. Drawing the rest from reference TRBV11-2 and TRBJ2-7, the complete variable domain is EAGVAQSPRYKIIEKRQSVAFWCNPISGHATLYWYQQILGQGPKLLIQFQNNGVVDDSQLPKDRFSAERLKGVDSTLKIQPAKLEDSAVYLCASSFGVVLNSYEQYFGPGTRLTVT.

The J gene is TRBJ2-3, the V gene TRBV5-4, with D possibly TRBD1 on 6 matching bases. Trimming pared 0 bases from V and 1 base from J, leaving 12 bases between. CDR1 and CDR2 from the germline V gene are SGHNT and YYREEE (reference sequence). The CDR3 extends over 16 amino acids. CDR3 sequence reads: CASSLAGGGRTDTQYF. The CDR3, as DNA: TGTGCCAGCAGCTTGGCCGGTGGGGGCCGCACAGATACGCAGTATTTT. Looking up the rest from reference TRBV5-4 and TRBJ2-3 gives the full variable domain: ETGVTQSPTHLIKTRGQQVTLRCSSQSGHNTVSWYQQALGQGPQFIFQYYREEENGRGNFPPRFSGLQFPNYSSELNVNALELDDSALYLCASSLAGGGRTDTQYFGPGTRLTVL.

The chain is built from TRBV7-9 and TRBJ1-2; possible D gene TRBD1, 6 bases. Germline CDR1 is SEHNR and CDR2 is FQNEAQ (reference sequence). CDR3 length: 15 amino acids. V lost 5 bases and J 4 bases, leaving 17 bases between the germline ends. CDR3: CASSDRGGIGYGYTF. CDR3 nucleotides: TGTGCCAGCAGCGACCGAGGGGGGATCGGCTATGGCTACACCTTC.

The CDR3 is CASSVGKNYGYTF. CDR3 sequence (DNA): TGTGCCAGCAGTGTCGGGAAAAACTATGGCTACACCTTC. The chain joins TRBV2 to TRBJ1-2; the D is unclear. In germline, CDR1 is SNHLY, CDR2 FYNNEI. Trimming stripped 4 bases from V and 2 bases from J, with 8 bases between. This CDR3 comprises 13 residues. Using reference TRBV2 and TRBJ1-2 for the parts outside the CDR3, the full variable domain is EPEVTQTPSHQVTQMGQEVILRCVPISNHLYFYWYRQILGQKVEFLVSFYNNEISEKSEIFDDQFSVERPDGSNFTLKIRSTKLEDSAMYFCASSVGKNYGYTFGSGTRLTVV.

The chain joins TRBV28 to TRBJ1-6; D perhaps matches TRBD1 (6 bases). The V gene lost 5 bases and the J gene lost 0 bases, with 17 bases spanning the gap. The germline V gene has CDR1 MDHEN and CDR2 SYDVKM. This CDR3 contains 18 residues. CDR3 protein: CASSPPPGVSSYNSPLHF. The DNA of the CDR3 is TGTGCCAGCAGTCCTCCGCCAGGGGTTAGCTCCTATAATTCACCCCTCCACTTT.

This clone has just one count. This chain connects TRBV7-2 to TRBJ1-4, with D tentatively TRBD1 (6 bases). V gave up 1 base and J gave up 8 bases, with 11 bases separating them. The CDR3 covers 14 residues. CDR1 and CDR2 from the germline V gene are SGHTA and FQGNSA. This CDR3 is CASSLGQGREKLFF. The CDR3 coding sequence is TGTGCCAGCAGCTTAGGTCAGGGGAGGGAAAAACTGTTTTTT.

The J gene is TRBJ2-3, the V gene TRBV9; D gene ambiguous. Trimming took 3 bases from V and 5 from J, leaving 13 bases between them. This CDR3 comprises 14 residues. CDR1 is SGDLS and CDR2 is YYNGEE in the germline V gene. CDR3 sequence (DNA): TGTGCCAGCAGCGCTGAGGTTTCCGGAGATACGCAGTATTTT. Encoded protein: CASSAEVSGDTQYF.

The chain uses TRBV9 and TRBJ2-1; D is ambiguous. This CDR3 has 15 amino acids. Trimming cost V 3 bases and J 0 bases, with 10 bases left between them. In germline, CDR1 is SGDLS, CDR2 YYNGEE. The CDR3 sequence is CASSGRVSSYNEQFF. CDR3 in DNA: TGTGCCAGCAGCGGTCGGGTGAGCTCCTACAATGAGCAGTTCTTC.

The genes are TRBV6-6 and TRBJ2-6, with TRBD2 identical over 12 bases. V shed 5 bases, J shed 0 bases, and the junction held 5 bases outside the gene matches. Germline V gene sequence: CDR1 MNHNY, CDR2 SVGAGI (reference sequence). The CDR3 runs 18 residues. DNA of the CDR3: TGTGCCAGCAGTCGTCGACTAGCGGGAGCCTCTGGGGCCAACGTCCTGACTTTC. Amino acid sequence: CASSRRLAGASGANVLTF.

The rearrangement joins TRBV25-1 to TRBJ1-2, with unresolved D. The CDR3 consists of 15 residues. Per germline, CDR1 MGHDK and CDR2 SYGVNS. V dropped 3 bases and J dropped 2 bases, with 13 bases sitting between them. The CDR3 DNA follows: TGTGCCAGCAGTGATGGAGCAGGACCGAACTATGGCTACACCTTC. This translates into CASSDGAGPNYGYTF.

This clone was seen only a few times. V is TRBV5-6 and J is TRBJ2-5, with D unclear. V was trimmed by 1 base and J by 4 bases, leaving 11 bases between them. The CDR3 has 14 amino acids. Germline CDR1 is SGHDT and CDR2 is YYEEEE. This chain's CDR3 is CASSLPQLLETQYF. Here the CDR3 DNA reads TGTGCCAGCAGCTTGCCGCAGCTATTAGAGACCCAGTACTTC.

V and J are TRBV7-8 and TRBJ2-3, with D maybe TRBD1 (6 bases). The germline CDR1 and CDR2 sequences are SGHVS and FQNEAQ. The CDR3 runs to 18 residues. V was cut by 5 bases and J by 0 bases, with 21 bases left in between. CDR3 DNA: TGTGCCAGCAGCCTCCGCCCTCGACAGGTGAGAAGCACAGATACGCAGTATTTT. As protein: CASSLRPRQVRSTDTQYF.

Written as DNA, the CDR3 is TGTGCCTGGAACTTGGAGGGTTCCCTCCACTTT. Encoded protein: CAWNLEGSLHF. The chain recombines TRBV30 with TRBJ1-6; D unclear. Germline loops: CDR1 GTSNPN, CDR2 SVGIG (reference sequence). Trimming pared 4 bases from V and 14 bases from J, leaving 12 bases between. CDR3 length: 11 residues.

The CDR3, as DNA: TGCGCCAGCAGTGATTACCGGGACAGGGGTTCTTATAGCAATCAGCCCCAGCATTTT. Protein sequence: CASSDYRDRGSYSNQPQHF. The chain employs TRBV10-2 and TRBJ1-5, with 10 bases fitting TRBD1. The CDR3 is made up of 19 amino acids. From germline, CDR1 is WSHSY and CDR2 SAAADI. V was pared by 3 bases and J by 0 bases, with 11 bases of the junction left unmatched.

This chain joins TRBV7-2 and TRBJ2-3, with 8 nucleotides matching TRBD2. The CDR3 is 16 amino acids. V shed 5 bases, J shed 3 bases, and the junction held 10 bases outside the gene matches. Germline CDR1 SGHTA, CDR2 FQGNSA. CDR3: CASSPQGLAYTDTQYF. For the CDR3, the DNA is TGTGCCAGCAGCCCTCAAGGACTAGCTTATACAGATACGCAGTATTTT.

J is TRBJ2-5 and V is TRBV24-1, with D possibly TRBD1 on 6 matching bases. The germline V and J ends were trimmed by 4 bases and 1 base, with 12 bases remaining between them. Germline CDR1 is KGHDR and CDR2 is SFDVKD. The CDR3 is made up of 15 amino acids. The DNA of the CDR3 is TGTGCCACCAGTGAGGGGGCGCTAGCCCAAGAGACCCAGTACTTC. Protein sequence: CATSEGALAQETQYF.

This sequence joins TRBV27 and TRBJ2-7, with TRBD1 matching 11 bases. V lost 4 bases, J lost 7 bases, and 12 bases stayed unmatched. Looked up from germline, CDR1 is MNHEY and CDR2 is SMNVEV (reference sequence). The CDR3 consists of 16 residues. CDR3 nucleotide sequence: TGTGCCAGCAGTTCGCCGACCCGGGACAGGGGGAGTGAGCAGTACTTC. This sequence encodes CASSSPTRDRGSEQYF.

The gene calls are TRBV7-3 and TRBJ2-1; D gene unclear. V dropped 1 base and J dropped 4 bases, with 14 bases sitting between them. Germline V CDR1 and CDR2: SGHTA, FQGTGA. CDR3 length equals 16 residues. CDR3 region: CASSLNAAAAYNEQFF. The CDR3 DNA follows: TGTGCCAGCAGCTTAAATGCCGCGGCAGCTTACAATGAGCAGTTCTTC.

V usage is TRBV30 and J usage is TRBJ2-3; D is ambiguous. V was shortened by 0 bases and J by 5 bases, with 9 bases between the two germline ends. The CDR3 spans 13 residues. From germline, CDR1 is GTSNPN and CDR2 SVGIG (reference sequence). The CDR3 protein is CAWSVFVGDTQYF. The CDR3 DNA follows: TGTGCCTGGAGTGTTTTTGTTGGAGATACGCAGTATTTT. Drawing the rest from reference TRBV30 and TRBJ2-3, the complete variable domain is SQTIHQWPATLVQPVGSPLSLECTVEGTSNPNLYWYRQAAGRGLQLLFYSVGIGQISSEVPQNLSASRPQDRQFILSSKKLLLSDSGFYLCAWSVFVGDTQYFGPGTRLTVL.

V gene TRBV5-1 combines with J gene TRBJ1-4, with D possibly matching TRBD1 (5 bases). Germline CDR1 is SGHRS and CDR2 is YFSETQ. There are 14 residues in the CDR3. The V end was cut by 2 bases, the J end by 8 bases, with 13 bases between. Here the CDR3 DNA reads TGCGCCAGCAGCTTCCTGGGGGGTGGAGAAAAACTGTTTTTT. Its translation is CASSFLGGGEKLFF.

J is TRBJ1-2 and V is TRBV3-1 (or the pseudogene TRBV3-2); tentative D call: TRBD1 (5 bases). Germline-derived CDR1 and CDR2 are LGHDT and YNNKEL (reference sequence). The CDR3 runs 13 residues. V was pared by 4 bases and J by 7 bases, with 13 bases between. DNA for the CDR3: TGTGCCAGCAGCCCTTCTCAGGGCGGTGGCTACACCTTC. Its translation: CASSPSQGGGYTF.

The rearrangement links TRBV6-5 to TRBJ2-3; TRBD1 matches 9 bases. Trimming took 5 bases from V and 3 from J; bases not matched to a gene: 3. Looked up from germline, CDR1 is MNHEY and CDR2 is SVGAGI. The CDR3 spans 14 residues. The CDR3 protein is CASSPTGGTDTQYF. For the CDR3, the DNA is TGTGCCAGCAGTCCGACAGGGGGGACAGATACGCAGTATTTT.

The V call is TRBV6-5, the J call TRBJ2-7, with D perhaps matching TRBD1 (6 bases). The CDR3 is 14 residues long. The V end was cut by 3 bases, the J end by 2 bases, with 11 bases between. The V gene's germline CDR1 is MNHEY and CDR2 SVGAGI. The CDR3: CASSYGPGAYEQYF. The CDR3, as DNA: TGTGCCAGCAGTTATGGGCCAGGGGCCTACGAGCAGTACTTC.